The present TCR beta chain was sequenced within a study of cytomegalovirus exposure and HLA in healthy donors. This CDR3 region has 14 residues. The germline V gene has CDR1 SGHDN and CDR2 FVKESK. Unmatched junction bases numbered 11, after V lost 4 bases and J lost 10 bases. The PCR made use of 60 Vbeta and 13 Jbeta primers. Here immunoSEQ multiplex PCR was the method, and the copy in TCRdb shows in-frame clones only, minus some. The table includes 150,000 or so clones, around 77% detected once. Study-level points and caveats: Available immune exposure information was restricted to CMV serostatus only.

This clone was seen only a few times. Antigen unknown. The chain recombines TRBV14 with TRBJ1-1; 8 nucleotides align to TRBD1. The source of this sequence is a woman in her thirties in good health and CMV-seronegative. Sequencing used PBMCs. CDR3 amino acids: CASSPPGQGTRAFF. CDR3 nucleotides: TGTGCCAGCAGCCCGCCTGGACAGGGTACCAGAGCTTTCTTT. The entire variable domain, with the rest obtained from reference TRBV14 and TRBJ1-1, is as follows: EAGVTQFPSHSVIEKGQTVTLRCDPISGHDNLYWYRRVMGKEIKFLLHFVKESKQDESGMPNNRFLAERTGGTYSTLKVQPAELEDSGVYFCASSPPGQGTRAFFGQGTRLTVV.